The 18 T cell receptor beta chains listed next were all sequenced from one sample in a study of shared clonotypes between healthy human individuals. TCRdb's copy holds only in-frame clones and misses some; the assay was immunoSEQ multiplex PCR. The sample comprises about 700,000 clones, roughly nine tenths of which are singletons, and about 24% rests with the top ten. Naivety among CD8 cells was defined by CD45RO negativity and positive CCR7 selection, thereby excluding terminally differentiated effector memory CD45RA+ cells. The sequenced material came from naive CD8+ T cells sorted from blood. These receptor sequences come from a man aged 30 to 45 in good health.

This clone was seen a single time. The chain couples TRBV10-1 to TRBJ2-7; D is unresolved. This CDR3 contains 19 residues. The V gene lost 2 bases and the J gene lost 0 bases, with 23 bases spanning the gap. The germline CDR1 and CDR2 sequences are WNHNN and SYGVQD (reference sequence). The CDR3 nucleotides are TGCGCCAGCAGTGAGATCGATTACGCGACACCAATGAGCTCCTACGAGCAGTACTTC. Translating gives CASSEIDYATPMSSYEQYF.

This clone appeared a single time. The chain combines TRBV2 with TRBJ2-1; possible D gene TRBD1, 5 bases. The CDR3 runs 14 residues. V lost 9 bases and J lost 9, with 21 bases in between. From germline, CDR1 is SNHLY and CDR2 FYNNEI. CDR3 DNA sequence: TGTGCCAGGACAATGACCGACAGTTTCAGTGAGCAGTTCTTC. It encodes CARTMTDSFSEQFF.

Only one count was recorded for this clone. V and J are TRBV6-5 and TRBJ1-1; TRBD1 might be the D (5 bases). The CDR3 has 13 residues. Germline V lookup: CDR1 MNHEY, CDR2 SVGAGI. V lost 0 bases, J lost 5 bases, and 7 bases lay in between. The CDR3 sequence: CASSYSKGTEAFF. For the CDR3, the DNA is TGTGCCAGCAGTTACTCGAAGGGGACTGAAGCTTTCTTT.

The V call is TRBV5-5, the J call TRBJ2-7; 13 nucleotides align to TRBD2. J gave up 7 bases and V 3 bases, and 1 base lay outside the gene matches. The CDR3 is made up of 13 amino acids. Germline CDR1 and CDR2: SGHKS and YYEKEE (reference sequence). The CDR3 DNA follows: TGTGCCAGCAGCTGGACTAGCGGGAGTGAGCAGTACTTC. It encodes CASSWTSGSEQYF.

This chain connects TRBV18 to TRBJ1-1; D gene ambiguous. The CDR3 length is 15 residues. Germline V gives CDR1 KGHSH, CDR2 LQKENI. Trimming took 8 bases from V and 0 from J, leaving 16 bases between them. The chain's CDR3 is CASDLGPPLNTEAFF. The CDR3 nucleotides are TGTGCCAGCGACCTAGGGCCCCCGTTGAACACTGAAGCTTTCTTT.

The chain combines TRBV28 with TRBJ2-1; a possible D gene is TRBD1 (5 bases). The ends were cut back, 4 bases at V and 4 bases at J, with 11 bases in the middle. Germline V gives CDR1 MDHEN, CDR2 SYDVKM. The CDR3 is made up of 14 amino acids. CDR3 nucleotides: TGTGCCAGCAGTTACGTGGACATATACAATGAGCAGTTCTTC. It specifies CASSYVDIYNEQFF. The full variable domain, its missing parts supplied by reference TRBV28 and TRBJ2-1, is DVKVTQSSRYLVKRTGEKVFLECVQDMDHENMFWYRQDPGLGLRLIYFSYDVKMKEKGDIPEGYSVSREKKERFSLILESASTNQTSMYLCASSYVDIYNEQFFGPGTRLTVL.

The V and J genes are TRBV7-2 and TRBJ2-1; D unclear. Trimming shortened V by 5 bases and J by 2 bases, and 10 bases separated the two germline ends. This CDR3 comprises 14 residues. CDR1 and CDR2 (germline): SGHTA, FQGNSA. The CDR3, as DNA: TGTGCCAGCAGCGGTGGCGGACCCTACAATGAGCAGTTCTTC. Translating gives CASSGGGPYNEQFF.

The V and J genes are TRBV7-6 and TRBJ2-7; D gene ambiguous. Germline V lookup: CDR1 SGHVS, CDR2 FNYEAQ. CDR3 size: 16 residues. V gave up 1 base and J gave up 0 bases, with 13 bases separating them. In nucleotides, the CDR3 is TGTGCCAGCAGCTTAGAGGCCGGCATGAGCTCCTACGAGCAGTACTTC. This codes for CASSLEAGMSSYEQYF.

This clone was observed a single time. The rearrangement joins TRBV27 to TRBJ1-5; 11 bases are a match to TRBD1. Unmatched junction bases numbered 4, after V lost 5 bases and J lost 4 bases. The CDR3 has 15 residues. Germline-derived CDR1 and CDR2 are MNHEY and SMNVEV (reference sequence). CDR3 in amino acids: CASSPRDRGNQPQHF. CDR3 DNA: TGTGCCAGCAGTCCCCGGGACAGGGGGAATCAGCCCCAGCATTTT.

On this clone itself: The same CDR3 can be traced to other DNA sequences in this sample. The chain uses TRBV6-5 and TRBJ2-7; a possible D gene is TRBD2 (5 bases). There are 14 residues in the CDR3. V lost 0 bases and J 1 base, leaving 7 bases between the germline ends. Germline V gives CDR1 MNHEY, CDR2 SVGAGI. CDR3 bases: TGTGCCAGCAGTTACTCGAGCGGTTCCTACGAGCAGTACTTC. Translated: CASSYSSGSYEQYF.

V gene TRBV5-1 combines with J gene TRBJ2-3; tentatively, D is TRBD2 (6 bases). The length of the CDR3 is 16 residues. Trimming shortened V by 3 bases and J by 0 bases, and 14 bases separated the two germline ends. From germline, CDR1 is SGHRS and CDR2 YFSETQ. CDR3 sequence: CASSSPLATSTDTQYF. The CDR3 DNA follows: TGCGCCAGCAGCTCCCCCCTAGCGACTAGCACAGATACGCAGTATTTT.

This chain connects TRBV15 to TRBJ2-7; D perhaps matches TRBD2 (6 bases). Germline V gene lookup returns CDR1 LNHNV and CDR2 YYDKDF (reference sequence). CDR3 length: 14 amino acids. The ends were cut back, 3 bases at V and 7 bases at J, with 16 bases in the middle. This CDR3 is CATSSGGSGEEQYF. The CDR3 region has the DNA TGTGCCACCAGCAGTGGGGGGTCGGGGGAAGAGCAGTACTTC.

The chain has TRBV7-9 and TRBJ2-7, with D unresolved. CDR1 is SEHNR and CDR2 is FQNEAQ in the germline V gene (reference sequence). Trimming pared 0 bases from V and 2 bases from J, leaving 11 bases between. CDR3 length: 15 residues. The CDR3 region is CASSLAPTSTYEQYF. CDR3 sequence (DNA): TGTGCCAGCAGCTTAGCGCCGACAAGCACCTACGAGCAGTACTTC.

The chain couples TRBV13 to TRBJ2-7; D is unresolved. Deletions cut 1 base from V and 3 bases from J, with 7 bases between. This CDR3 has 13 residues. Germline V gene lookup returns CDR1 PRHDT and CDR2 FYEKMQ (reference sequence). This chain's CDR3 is CASSLVADYEQYF. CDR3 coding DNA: TGTGCCAGCAGCTTAGTGGCAGACTACGAGCAGTACTTC.

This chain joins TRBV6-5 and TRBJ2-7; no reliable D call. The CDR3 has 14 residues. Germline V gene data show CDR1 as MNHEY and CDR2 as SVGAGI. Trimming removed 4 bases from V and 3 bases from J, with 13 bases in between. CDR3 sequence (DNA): TGTGCCAGCAGTTCCATCCCTCGAAACTACGAGCAGTACTTC. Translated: CASSSIPRNYEQYF.

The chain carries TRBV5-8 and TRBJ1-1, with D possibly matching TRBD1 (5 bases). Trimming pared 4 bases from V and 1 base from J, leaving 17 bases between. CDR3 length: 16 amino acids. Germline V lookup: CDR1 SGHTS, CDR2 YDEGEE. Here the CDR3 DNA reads TGTGCCAGCAGCCTAGGGGCCCTCGGAGGGAACACTGAAGCTTTCTTT. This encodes CASSLGALGGNTEAFF. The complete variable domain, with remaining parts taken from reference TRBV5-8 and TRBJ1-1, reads EAGVTQSPTHLIKTRGQQATLRCSPISGHTSVYWYQQALGLGLQFLLWYDEGEERNRGNFPPRFSGRQFPNYSSELNVNALELEDSALYLCASSLGALGGNTEAFFGQGTRLTVV.

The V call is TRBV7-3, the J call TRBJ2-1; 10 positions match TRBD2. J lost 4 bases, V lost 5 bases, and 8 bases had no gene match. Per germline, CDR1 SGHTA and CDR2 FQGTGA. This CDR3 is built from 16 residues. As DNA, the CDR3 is TGTGCCAGCAGCGCCAAGACTAGCGGGCCATACAATGAGCAGTTCTTC. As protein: CASSAKTSGPYNEQFF. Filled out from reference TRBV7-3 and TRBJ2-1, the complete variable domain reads GAGVSQTPSNKVTEKGKYVELRCDPISGHTALYWYRQSLGQGPEFLIYFQGTGAADDSGLPNDRFFAVRPEGSVSTLKIQRTERGDSAVYLCASSAKTSGPYNEQFFGPGTRLTVL.

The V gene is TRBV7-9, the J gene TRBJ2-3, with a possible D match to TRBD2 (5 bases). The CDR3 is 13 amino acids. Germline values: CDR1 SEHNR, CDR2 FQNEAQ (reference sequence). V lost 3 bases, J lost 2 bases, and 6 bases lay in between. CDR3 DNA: TGTGCCAGCAGCTTGACTATCACAGATACGCAGTATTTT. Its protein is CASSLTITDTQYF. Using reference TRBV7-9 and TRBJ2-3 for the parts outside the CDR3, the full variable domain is DTGVSQNPRHKITKRGQNVTFRCDPISEHNRLYWYRQTLGQGPEFLTYFQNEAQLEKSRLLSDRFSAERPKGSFSTLEIQRTEQGDSAMYLCASSLTITDTQYFGPGTRLTVL.